The rows below give T cell receptor beta chains drawn from one sample of a study of T cell repertoires in cytomegalovirus infection. TCRdb redid the calling of the reads with MiXCR, one entry per CDR3 protein. The sample has about 920,000 distinct CDR3 sequences, roughly a third seen once; the top ten hold around 15%. These TCRs' antigens remain unknown. Sample: cultured CD8+ T cells from PBMCs, taken from culture after CMV antigen stimulation. The receptors were sampled from a human donor in good health (CMV status not recorded). Some clones in this sample may be carry-over from other donors' samples. CDR3s include the opening cysteine and the closing phenylalanine or tryptophan. The D gene is left open where the match is weak. Clone size, where shown, is once, few, many, or a class for clones that have expanded.

v_call	j_call	clone_size	d_call	cdr3_aa	cdr3_nt
TRBV7-6	TRBJ1-1	many	TRBD1	CASSLRGGQGNTEAFF	TGTGCCAGCAGCCTCCGAGGGGGACAGGGGAACACTGAAGCTTTCTTT
TRBV11-1	TRBJ2-1	.	TRBD2	CASSLDGGEYNEQFF	TGTGCCAGCAGCTTAGACGGGGGGGAATACAATGAGCAGTTCTTC
TRBV7-2	TRBJ2-7	many	.	CASSTTDRLFRYEQYF	TGTGCCAGCAGCACTACCGACAGGTTGTTTCGCTACGAGCAGTACTTC
TRBV20-1	TRBJ1-2	few	.	CSDAGDTGYGYTF	TGCAGTGACGCGGGCGACACGGGCTATGGCTACACCTTC
TRBV5-1	TRBJ2-1	.	TRBD1	CASSTGQGAYNEQFF	TGCGCCAGCAGCACGGGACAGGGGGCTTACAATGAGCAGTTCTTC
TRBV2	TRBJ2-2	few	TRBD1	CASSGSMDRVDTGELFF	TGTGCCAGCAGTGGCTCCATGGACAGGGTTGACACCGGGGAGCTGTTTTTT
TRBV12-3/TRBV12-4	TRBJ1-2	few	TRBD1	CASSYRQGVNYGYTF	TGTGCCAGCAGTTACCGACAGGGGGTTAACTATGGCTACACCTTC
TRBV6-5	TRBJ1-5	.	.	CASSPTQVGNQPQHF	TGTGCCAGCAGCCCGACTCAGGTTGGGAATCAGCCCCAGCATTTT
TRBV29-1	TRBJ1-1	.	.	CSVEDRVGKDTEAFF	TGCAGCGTTGAAGATCGAGTGGGGAAGGACACTGAAGCTTTCTTT
TRBV27	TRBJ1-2	many	.	CASSLGPGYGYTF	TGTGCCAGCAGCTTAGGACCCGGCTATGGCTACACCTTC
TRBV7-6	TRBJ2-7	.	.	CASSLEGGDYEQYF	TGTGCCAGCAGCTTAGAAGGGGGGGACTACGAGCAGTACTTC
TRBV5-4	TRBJ2-7	few	.	CASSYRSGADEQYF	TGTGCCAGCAGCTATCGTTCGGGGGCGGACGAGCAGTACTTC
TRBV7-2	TRBJ1-1	many	.	CASSFTGRLGNTEAFF	TGTGCCAGCAGCTTCACGGGGCGATTAGGGAACACTGAAGCTTTCTTT
TRBV19	TRBJ2-2	many	.	CASSISVGELFF	TGTGCCAGTAGTATCAGTGTCGGGGAGCTGTTTTTT
TRBV7-9	TRBJ2-7	.	TRBD2	CASAPGLAGDPQEQYF	TGTGCCAGCGCTCCGGGACTAGCGGGGGACCCTCAAGAGCAGTACTTC
TRBV11-2	TRBJ2-5	.	TRBD1	CASSKTEWDRAMVETQYF	TGTGCCAGCAGCAAAACCGAATGGGACAGGGCCATGGTAGAGACCCAGTACTTC
TRBV5-1	TRBJ1-2	.	TRBD1	CASSNRDSGGSYGYTF	TGCGCCAGCAGCAACCGGGACAGCGGGGGCTCCTATGGCTACACCTTC
TRBV27	TRBJ1-1	.	TRBD1	CASSSAGGEMNTEAFF	TGTGCCAGCAGTTCTGCAGGGGGGGAAATGAACACTGAAGCTTTCTTT
TRBV27	TRBJ2-5	.	.	CASRRPGPQETQYF	TGTGCCAGCAGGAGACCGGGGCCCCAAGAGACCCAGTACTTC
TRBV20-1	TRBJ2-1	few	.	CSARDRKGAYNEQFF	TGCAGTGCTAGAGATCGTAAGGGGGCCTACAATGAGCAGTTCTTC
TRBV7-2	TRBJ2-5	.	.	CASSRPPRETQYF	TGTGCCAGCAGCCGTCCCCCACGAGAGACCCAGTACTTC
TRBV6-6	TRBJ2-2	.	.	CASSYAGAGTGELFF	TGTGCCAGCAGTTACGCGGGGGCCGGGACCGGGGAGCTGTTTTTT
TRBV28	TRBJ1-2	.	.	CASSFIIWGEYFGYTF	TGTGCCAGCAGTTTTATAATCTGGGGGGAGTATTTCGGCTACACCTTC